This is a list of T cell receptor beta chains from one sample in a study of technical replicates of blood from a handful of donors. Generated by immunoSEQ multiplex PCR, the TCRdb table keeps only in-frame clones and is missing some. The sample has some 71,000 clones, 95% to 98% seen once. The specimen was T cells isolated from PBMCs. These receptors were obtained from a human donor in good health. CDR3s leave out the opening cysteine and the closing phenylalanine or tryptophan.

J gene	V gene	CDR3 protein
TRBJ1-2	TRBV2	ASSPQGGYT
TRBJ2-1	TRBV19	ASSRGSGRWEDEQF
TRBJ2-7	TRBV4-1	ASSPGGRTDTYEQY
TRBJ2-3	TRBV29-1	SVHNSGGDTQY
TRBJ2-4	TRBV2	ASRALTGNIQY
TRBJ1-3	TRBV2	ASSEGFPGVSGNTIY
TRBJ1-5	TRBV18	ASSPFDRGLDQPQH
TRBJ1-1	TRBV5-4	ASSPDNPGANTEAF
TRBJ1-5	TRBV30	AWSSTGMQPQH
TRBJ1-2	TRBV29-1	SADRGYGYT
TRBJ2-2	TRBV29-1	SRTGPNTGELF
TRBJ1-3	TRBV10-3	AITEGQFSGNTIY
TRBJ2-7	TRBV9	ASSAKMGTSGAYEQY
TRBJ1-3	TRBV2	ASSEASRSSSGNTIY
TRBJ1-3	TRBV4-1	ASSQELQTGNTIY
TRBJ2-1	TRBV4-1	ASSRSLAGGPVNEQF
TRBJ2-2	TRBV5-1	ASSLRTSGNTGELF
TRBJ2-2	TRBV30	AWSVRATNTGELF
TRBJ2-1	TRBV6-5	ASSPGLTYNEQF
TRBJ2-1	TRBV5-1	ASSLAGVNEQF
TRBJ1-1	TRBV5-1	ASSLDGVQGEAF
TRBJ2-7	TRBV27	ASSLIQGPPHEQY
TRBJ2-5	TRBV27	ASSLYPGVQETQY
TRBJ2-5	TRBV9	ASSPSVPPWETQY
TRBJ1-1	TRBV5-4	ASSPRTENTEAF
TRBJ2-3	TRBV4-1	ASSQHLAGTGGTDTQY
TRBJ1-1	TRBV10-1	ASRDRGSTEAF
TRBJ2-1	TRBV7-6	ASSLTSGVSYNEQF
TRBJ1-5	TRBV4-1	ASSQETGISTGFNQPQH
TRBJ2-7	TRBV7-9	ASSQGLADSYEQY
TRBJ2-3	TRBV30	AWKTGGTDTQY
TRBJ2-7	TRBV29-1	SVEGSSGREEQY
TRBJ2-3	TRBV10-3	AITGTSGSTDTQY
TRBJ2-3	TRBV4-2	ASRPGVAEYTDTQY
TRBJ1-5	TRBV7-9	ASSRGSNQPQH
TRBJ2-7	TRBV11-2	ASSLARAYEQY
TRBJ2-1	TRBV11-2	ASSPRGTSAYNEQF
TRBJ1-2	TRBV18	ASSPSVSVRQGGYT
TRBJ2-2	TRBV5-1	ASSGGQAISGELF